This section outlines one T cell receptor beta chain sequence together with its context. This sample is part of a study of blood T cell repertoires in COVID-19. For the study at large: The United States, Italy and Spain were the sources of the acute and convalescent COVID-19 samples. T cells, B-cell-depleted T cells, or PBMCs provided the cDNA or gDNA that served as material.

With 4 bases clipped from V and 2 bases from J, the junction kept 1 base outside the gene matches. Germline V gives CDR1 MDHEN, CDR2 SYDVKM. The CDR3 has 15 residues. How the authors handled the data: Amplification with reference gene primers provided the estimates of nucleated cell counts. Data came from immunoSEQ multiplex PCR; TCRdb stores just in-frame clones and leaves some out. V, J and clone size are those of that table, while D and trimming were read from the DNA. The sample has 240,000 or so clones, about 83% seen once. This clonotype was obtained from an elderly man with acute or convalescent COVID-19. The sample taken for sequencing was peripheral blood. This rearrangement joins TRBV28 to TRBJ1-6; 8 bases fit TRBD1. The CDR3 here is CASSSTGAYNSPLHF. In DNA, the CDR3 is TGTGCCAGCAGTTCGACAGGGGCCTATAATTCACCCCTCCACTTT. The full variable domain, in which reference TRBV28 and TRBJ1-6 provide the parts outside the CDR3, is DVKVTQSSRYLVKRTGEKVFLECVQDMDHENMFWYRQDPGLGLRLIYFSYDVKMKEKGDIPEGYSVSREKKERFSLILESASTNQTSMYLCASSSTGAYNSPLHFGNGTRLTVT.